The rows below give T cell receptor beta chains drawn from one sample of a study of Graves' ophthalmopathy and Graves' hyperthyroidism. A single record per CDR3 protein comes from TCRdb applying MiXCR to the multiplex PCR reads. The repertoire holds 260,000 or so distinct CDR3 sequences, with roughly 50% as singletons. Input material: peripheral blood. All receptors come from an adult man with Graves' ophthalmopathy. Both conserved end residues are part of each CDR3. The D gene is left open where the match is weak. Size is omitted from some rows. Given values are once, few, many or a class for expanded clones.

j_call v_call d_call clone_size cdr3_aa cdr3_nt
TRBJ2-7 TRBV20-1 TRBD2 few CSAERGPPYEQYF TGCAGTGCCGAGCGGGGGCCGCCCTACGAGCAGTACTTC
TRBJ1-1 TRBV12-3/TRBV12-4 . . CASSYLSTANTEAFF TGTGCCAGCAGCTACTTATCGACGGCGAACACTGAAGCTTTCTTT
TRBJ1-1 TRBV2 TRBD1 . CASSGTGGPYTEAFF TGTGCCAGCAGTGGGACAGGTGGCCCCTACACTGAAGCTTTCTTT
TRBJ2-5 TRBV9 . . CASSLGQFQETQYF TGTGCCAGCAGCTTAGGACAGTTCCAAGAGACCCAGTACTTC
TRBJ2-7 TRBV6-1 . . CASSVQGRGQERQYF TGTGCCAGCAGTGTACAGGGAAGAGGTCAAGAGAGGCAGTACTTC
TRBJ1-4 TRBV20-1 . . CSARDRSKGIANEKLFF TGCAGTGCTAGAGATCGGTCCAAGGGGATCGCTAATGAAAAACTGTTTTTT
TRBJ1-1 TRBV19 . few CASSAAENTEAFF TGTGCCAGTAGTGCCGCAGAGAACACTGAAGCTTTCTTT
TRBJ2-7 TRBV18 . . CASSPPAYEQYF TGTGCCAGCTCACCGCCCGCCTACGAGCAGTACTTC
TRBJ1-5 TRBV2 . . CASSTMAGRNQPQHF TGTGCCAGCAGTACTATGGCAGGCCGCAATCAGCCCCAGCATTTT
TRBJ1-6 TRBV5-4 . . CASSLGQGSPLHF TGTGCCAGCAGCTTGGGACAAGGATCACCCCTCCACTTT
TRBJ1-2 TRBV27 . . CASSLSRDYGYTF TGTGCCAGCAGTTTATCCAGGGACTATGGCTACACCTTC
TRBJ2-7 TRBV24-1 TRBD1 . CATSDYRQGISEQYF TGTGCCACCAGTGATTACCGACAGGGAATCAGCGAGCAGTACTTC
TRBJ2-7 TRBV29-1 TRBD2 . CSVSGTSGAPYEQYF TGCAGCGTCAGCGGGACTAGCGGGGCACCCTACGAGCAGTACTTC
TRBJ2-7 TRBV6-5 TRBD1 . CASSSPGQRLSYEQYF TGTGCCAGCAGCTCACCGGGACAGAGACTTTCTTACGAGCAGTACTTC
TRBJ1-5 TRBV2 TRBD1 many CASSEARTGYNQPQHF TGTGCCAGCAGTGAAGCACGGACAGGGTACAATCAGCCCCAGCATTTT
TRBJ2-7 TRBV20-1 TRBD1 few CSARQGSNEQYF TGCAGTGCCAGACAGGGATCAAACGAGCAGTACTTC
TRBJ2-7 TRBV9 TRBD2 few CASSVQAGGHEQYF TGTGCCAGCAGCGTTCAAGCGGGGGGCCACGAGCAGTACTTC
TRBJ2-6 TRBV9 . . CASSPTGTGANVLTF TGTGCCAGCAGCCCGACGGGAACTGGGGCCAACGTCCTGACTTTC
TRBJ2-7 TRBV7-2 . . CASSLGAGQTYEQYF TGTGCCAGCAGCCTCGGGGCAGGCCAAACCTACGAGCAGTACTTC
TRBJ2-7 TRBV29-1 . . CSVEQIGTSYEQYF TGCAGCGTTGAACAAATCGGGACCTCCTACGAGCAGTACTTC
TRBJ2-7 TRBV20-1 TRBD1 few CSASLGGGEQYF TGCAGTGCTAGCCTAGGGGGCGGCGAGCAGTACTTC
TRBJ1-2 TRBV4-2 . . CASSQETGFDYGYTF TGTGCCAGCAGCCAAGAAACAGGGTTCGACTATGGCTACACCTTC
TRBJ1-6 TRBV25-1 TRBD1 . CASSDWDRNNSPLHF TGTGCCAGCAGTGACTGGGACAGAAATAATTCACCCCTCCACTTT
TRBJ2-1 TRBV29-1 TRBD2 once CSVVAGGPISNEQFF TGCAGCGTTGTAGCGGGAGGGCCGATATCCAATGAGCAGTTCTTC
TRBJ2-7 TRBV7-2 . . CASSLSASYEQYF TGTGCCAGCAGCCTTTCGGCCTCCTACGAGCAGTACTTC
TRBJ2-7 TRBV7-6 . . CASSSQPAAHYEQYF TGTGCCAGCAGCTCACAACCGGCTGCCCACTACGAGCAGTACTTC
TRBJ2-2 TRBV15 TRBD1 . CATSKGQGEAGELFF TGTGCCACCAGCAAGGGACAGGGGGAGGCCGGGGAGCTGTTTTTT
TRBJ2-5 TRBV4-1 . . CASSPRPRETQYF TGCGCCAGCAGCCCCCGACCTCGTGAGACCCAGTACTTC
TRBJ1-2 TRBV29-1 . . CSVAATLTVPLHSNYGYTF TGCAGCGTTGCGGCTACGCTTACGGTCCCACTCCATTCCAACTATGGCTACACCTTC
TRBJ2-5 TRBV10-1 TRBD2 few CASSEASGGQETQYF TGCGCCAGCAGTGAGGCTAGCGGGGGACAAGAGACCCAGTACTTC
TRBJ2-2 TRBV7-9 . . CASSLVAGGTGNTGELFF TGTGCCAGCAGCTTGGTCGCGGGGGGGACAGGGAACACCGGGGAGCTGTTTTTT
TRBJ1-1 TRBV12-3/TRBV12-4 . few CASSLPMGRNAEAFF TGTGCCAGCAGTTTACCCATGGGTAGGAACGCTGAAGCTTTCTTT
TRBJ2-7 TRBV14 . . CASSLRKGQYSHEQYF TGTGCCAGCAGCCTTAGAAAAGGGCAATATTCCCACGAGCAGTACTTC
TRBJ2-7 TRBV20-1 TRBD1 . CSALRDRGRYEQYF TGCAGTGCACTCCGGGACAGGGGGCGCTACGAGCAGTACTTC
TRBJ1-1 TRBV24-1 TRBD1 . CATSEGAGQQNTEAFF TGTGCCACCAGTGAGGGGGCGGGACAGCAGAACACTGAAGCTTTCTTT